This T cell receptor (beta chain) was sequenced in a study of vaccination effects on CD4 cells after COVID-19. Before sequencing took place, the ViraFEST assay used viral peptide pools to expand antigen-specific CD4+ T cells. CD4+ T cells were isolated after 10 days of culture. People in the vaccine group had not been infected with SARS-CoV-2 before, and their nucleocapsid antibodies were negative. Libraries were prepared by immunoSEQ multiplex PCR; TCRdb keeps only in-frame clonotypes and omits some of them. The sample contains about 38,000 clones, around 70% of which appear only once. This CDR3 has 15 amino acids. Trimming left V 2 bases short and J 0 bases short, with 10 bases between. From germline, CDR1 is SGHDT and CDR2 YYEEEE. Comments on this clone: The antigen is undetermined.

This chain uses TRBV5-6 with TRBJ2-3; D ambiguous. This specimen was CD4+ T cells from PBMCs cultured with SARS-CoV-2 spike peptides, taken before COVID-19 vaccination. The source of this sequence is a human donor who received a COVID-19 vaccine. CDR3 region: CASSFDGPSTDTQYF. The CDR3 DNA is TGTGCCAGCAGCTTTGACGGGCCTAGCACAGATACGCAGTATTTT.